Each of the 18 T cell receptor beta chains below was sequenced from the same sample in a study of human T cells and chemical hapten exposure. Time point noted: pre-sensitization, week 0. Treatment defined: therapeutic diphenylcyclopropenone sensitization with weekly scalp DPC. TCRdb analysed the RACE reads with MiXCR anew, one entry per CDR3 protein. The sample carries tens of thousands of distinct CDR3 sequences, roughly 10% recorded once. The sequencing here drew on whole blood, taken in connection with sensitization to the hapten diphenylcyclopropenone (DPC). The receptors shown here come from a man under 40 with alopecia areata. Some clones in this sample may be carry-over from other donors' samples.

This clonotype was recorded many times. The CDR3 DNA follows: TGTGCCAGCAGCCAAGAACAGGGTCGGAATCAGCCCCAGCATTTT. Protein product: CASSQEQGRNQPQHF. This chain joins TRBV3-1 and TRBJ1-5, with D possibly TRBD1 on 6 matching bases. CDR1 and CDR2 (germline): LGHDT, YNNKEL (reference sequence). Trimming pared 0 bases from V and 4 bases from J, leaving 10 bases between. CDR3 size: 15 residues.

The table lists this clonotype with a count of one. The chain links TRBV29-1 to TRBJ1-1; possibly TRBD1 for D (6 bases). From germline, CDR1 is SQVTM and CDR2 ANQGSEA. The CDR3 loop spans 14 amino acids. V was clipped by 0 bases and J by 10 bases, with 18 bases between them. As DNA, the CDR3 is TGCAGCGTTGAAGATACAGGGCGCGCTAATTCAGCTTTCTTT. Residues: CSVEDTGRANSAFF.

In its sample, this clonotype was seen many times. Here the CDR3 DNA reads TGCGCCAGCAGCCAAGATAGCCAGGGTAACACTGAAGCTTTCTTT. Protein sequence: CASSQDSQGNTEAFF. V and J are TRBV4-3 and TRBJ1-1; maybe TRBD1 (5 bases). Germline V gene sequence: CDR1 LGHNA, CDR2 YSLEER. CDR3 length: 15 residues. Trimming removed 0 bases from V and 2 bases from J, with 10 bases in between.

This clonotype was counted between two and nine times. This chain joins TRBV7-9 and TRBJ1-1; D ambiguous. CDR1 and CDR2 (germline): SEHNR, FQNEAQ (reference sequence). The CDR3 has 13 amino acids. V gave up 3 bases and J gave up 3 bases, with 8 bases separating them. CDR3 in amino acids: CASSFFADTEAFF. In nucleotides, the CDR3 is TGTGCCAGCAGCTTTTTCGCCGACACTGAAGCTTTCTTT.

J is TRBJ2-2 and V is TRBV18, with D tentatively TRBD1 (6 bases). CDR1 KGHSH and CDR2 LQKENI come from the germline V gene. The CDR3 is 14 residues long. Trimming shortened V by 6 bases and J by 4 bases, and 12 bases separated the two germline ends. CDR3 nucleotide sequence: TGTGCCAGCTCGGCAACAGGGTCCACCGGGGAGCTGTTTTTT. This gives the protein CASSATGSTGELFF. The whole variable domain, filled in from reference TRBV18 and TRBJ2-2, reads NAGVMQNPRHLVRRRGQEARLRCSPMKGHSHVYWYRQLPEEGLKFMVYLQKENIIDESGMPKERFSAEFPKEGPSILRIQQVVRGDSAAYFCASSATGSTGELFFGEGSRLTVL.

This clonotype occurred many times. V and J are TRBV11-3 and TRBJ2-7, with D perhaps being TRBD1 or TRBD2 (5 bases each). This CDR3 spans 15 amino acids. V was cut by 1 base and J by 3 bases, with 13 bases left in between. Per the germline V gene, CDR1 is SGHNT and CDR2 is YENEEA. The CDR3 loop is CASSLAPGGNYEQYF. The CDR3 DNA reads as TGTGCCAGCAGCTTAGCGCCTGGGGGAAACTACGAGCAGTACTTC. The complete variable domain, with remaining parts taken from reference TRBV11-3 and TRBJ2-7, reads EAGVVQSPRYKIIEKKQPVAFWCNPISGHNTLYWYLQNLGQGPELLIRYENEEAVDDSQLPKDRFSAERLKGVDSTLKIQPAELGDSAVYLCASSLAPGGNYEQYFGPGTRLTVT.

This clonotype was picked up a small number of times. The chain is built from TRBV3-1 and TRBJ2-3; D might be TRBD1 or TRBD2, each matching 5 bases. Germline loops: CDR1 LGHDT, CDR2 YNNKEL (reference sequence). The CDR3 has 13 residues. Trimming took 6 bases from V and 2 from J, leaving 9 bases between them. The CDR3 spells CASRGPPTDTQYF. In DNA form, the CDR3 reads TGTGCCAGCAGGGGACCCCCCACAGATACGCAGTATTTT.

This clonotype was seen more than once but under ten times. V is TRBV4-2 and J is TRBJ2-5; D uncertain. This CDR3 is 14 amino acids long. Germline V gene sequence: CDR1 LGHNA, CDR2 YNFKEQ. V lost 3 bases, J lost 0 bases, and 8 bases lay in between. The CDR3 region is CASSHENNQETQYF. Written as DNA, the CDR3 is TGTGCCAGCAGCCATGAGAACAACCAAGAGACCCAGTACTTC.

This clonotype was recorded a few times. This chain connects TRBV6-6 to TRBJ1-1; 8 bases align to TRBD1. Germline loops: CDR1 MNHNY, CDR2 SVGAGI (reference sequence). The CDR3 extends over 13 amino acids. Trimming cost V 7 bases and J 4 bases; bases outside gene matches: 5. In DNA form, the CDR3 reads TGTGCCAGCACCGGACAGGGTCGCACTGAAGCTTTCTTT. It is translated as CASTGQGRTEAFF.

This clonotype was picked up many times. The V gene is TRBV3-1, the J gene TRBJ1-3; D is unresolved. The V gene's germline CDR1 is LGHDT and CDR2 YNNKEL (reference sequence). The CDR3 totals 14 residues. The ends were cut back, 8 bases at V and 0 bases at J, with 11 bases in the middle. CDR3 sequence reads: CASALGYSGNTIYF. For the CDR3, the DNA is TGTGCCAGCGCCCTGGGTTACTCTGGAAACACCATATATTTT.

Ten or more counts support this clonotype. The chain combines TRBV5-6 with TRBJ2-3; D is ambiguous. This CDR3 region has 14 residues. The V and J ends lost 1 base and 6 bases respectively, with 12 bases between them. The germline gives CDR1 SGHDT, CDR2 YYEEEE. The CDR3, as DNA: TGTGCCAGCAGCTTGAGGCTTTCCGCGGATACGCAGTATTTT. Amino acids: CASSLRLSADTQYF.

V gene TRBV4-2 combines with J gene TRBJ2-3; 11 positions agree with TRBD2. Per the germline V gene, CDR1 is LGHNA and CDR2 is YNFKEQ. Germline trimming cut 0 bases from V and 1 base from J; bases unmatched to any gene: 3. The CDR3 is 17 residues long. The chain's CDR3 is CASSQEGGLAGTDTQYF. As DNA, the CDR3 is TGTGCCAGCAGCCAAGAAGGGGGACTAGCGGGCACAGATACGCAGTATTTT.

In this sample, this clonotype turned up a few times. CDR3 loop: CASSLDPYEQYV. In DNA, the CDR3 is TGTGCCAGCAGCTTAGATCCCTACGAGCAGTACGTC. V and J are TRBV11-2 and TRBJ2-7, with D unclear. Trimming cost V 0 bases and J 2 bases, with 2 bases left between them. The V gene's germline CDR1 is SGHAT and CDR2 FQNNGV. This CDR3 has 12 amino acids.

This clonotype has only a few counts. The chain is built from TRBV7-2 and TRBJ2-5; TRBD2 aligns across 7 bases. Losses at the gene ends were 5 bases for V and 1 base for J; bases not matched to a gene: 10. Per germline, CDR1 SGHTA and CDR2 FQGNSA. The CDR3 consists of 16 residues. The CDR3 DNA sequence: TGTGCCAGCAGCCCAACTAGCGCCCGGGCCCAAGAGACCCAGTACTTC. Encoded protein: CASSPTSARAQETQYF.

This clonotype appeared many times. The CDR3 sequence is CASSSGTGGQQETQYF. The CDR3 bases are TGCGCCAGCAGCTCTGGAACTGGTGGACAGCAAGAGACCCAGTACTTC. This rearrangement joins TRBV5-1 to TRBJ2-5, with TRBD1 as a possible D gene (6 bases). The V gene's germline CDR1 is SGHRS and CDR2 YFSETQ. V lost 3 bases and J 2 bases, leaving 17 bases between the germline ends. There are 16 residues in the CDR3.

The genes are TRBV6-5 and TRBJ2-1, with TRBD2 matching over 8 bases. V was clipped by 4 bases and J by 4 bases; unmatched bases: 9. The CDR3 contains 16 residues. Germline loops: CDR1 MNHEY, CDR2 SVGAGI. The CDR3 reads CASSSQSGGAYNEQFF. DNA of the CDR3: TGTGCCAGCAGTTCCCAGAGCGGGGGTGCTTACAATGAGCAGTTCTTC.

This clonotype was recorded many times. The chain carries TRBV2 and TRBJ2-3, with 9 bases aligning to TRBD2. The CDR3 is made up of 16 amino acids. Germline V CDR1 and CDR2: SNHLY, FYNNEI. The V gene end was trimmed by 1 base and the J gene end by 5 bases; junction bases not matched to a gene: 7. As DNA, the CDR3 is TGTGCCAGCAGTGAAGAGTGGCTAGCGGGAATAGATACGCAGTATTTT. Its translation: CASSEEWLAGIDTQYF.

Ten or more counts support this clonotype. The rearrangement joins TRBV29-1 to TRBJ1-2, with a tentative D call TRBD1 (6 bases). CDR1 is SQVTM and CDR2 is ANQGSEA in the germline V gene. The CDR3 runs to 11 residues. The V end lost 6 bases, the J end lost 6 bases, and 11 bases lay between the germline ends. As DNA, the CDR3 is TGCAGCGTGATGGGGGCAGATGGCTACACCTTC. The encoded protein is CSVMGADGYTF.